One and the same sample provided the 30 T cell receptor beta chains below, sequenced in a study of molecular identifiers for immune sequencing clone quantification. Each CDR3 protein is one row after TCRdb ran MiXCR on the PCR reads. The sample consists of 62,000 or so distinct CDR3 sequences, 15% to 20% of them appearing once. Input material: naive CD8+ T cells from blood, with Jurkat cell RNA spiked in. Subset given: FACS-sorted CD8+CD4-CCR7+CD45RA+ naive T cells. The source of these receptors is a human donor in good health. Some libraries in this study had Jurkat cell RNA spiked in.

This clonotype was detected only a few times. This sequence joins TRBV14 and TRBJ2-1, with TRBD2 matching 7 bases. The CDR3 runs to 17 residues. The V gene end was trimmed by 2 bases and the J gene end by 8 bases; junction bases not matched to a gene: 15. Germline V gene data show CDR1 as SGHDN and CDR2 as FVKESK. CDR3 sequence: CASSQKPSGTRRDEQFF. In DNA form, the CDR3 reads TGTGCCAGCAGCCAAAAGCCTAGCGGAACCCGACGGGATGAGCAGTTCTTC.

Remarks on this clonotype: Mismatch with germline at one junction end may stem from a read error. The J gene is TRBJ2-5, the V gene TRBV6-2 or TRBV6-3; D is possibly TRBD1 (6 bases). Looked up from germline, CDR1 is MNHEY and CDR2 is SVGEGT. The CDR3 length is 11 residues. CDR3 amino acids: CASSPGEIQYF. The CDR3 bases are TGTGCCAGCAGCCCAGGGGAGATCCAGTACTTC.

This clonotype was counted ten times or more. The CDR3 loop reads CASSLGTGTFDPEQYF. The CDR3 coding sequence is TGTGCCAGCAGCTTAGGAACCGGGACCTTTGATCCCGAGCAGTACTTC. V and J are TRBV7-6 and TRBJ2-7; the D gene could be TRBD1 or TRBD2 (5 bases each). Trimming pared 1 base from V and 6 bases from J, leaving 19 bases between. The CDR3 sequence is 16 residues long. Germline CDR1 is SGHVS and CDR2 is FNYEAQ. The whole variable domain, filled in from reference TRBV7-6 and TRBJ2-7, reads GAGVSQSPRYKVTKRGQDVALRCDPISGHVSLYWYRQALGQGPEFLTYFNYEAQQDKSGLPNDRFSAERPEGSISTLTIQRTEQRDSAMYRCASSLGTGTFDPEQYFGPGTRLTVT.

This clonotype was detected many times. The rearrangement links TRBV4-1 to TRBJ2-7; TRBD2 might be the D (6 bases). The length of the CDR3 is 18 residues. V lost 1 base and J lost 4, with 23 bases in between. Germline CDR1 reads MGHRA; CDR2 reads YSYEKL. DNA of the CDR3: TGCGCCAGCAGCCAAGCCCAATGGCCCCGGGGGTCGGAATACGAGCAGTACTTC. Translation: CASSQAQWPRGSEYEQYF.

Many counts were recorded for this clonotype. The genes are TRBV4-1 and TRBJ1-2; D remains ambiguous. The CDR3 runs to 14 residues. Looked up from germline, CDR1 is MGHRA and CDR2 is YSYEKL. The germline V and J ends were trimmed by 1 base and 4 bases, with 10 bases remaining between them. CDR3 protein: CASSQGSTPYGYTF. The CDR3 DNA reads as TGCGCCAGCAGCCAAGGCAGCACTCCCTATGGCTACACCTTC.

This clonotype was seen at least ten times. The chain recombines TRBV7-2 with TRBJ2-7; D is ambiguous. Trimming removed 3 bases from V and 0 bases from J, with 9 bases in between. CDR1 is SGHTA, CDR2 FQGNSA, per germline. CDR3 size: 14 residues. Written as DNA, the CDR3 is TGTGCCAGCAGCTTCGGAGTACTCTCCTACGAGCAGTACTTC. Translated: CASSFGVLSYEQYF.

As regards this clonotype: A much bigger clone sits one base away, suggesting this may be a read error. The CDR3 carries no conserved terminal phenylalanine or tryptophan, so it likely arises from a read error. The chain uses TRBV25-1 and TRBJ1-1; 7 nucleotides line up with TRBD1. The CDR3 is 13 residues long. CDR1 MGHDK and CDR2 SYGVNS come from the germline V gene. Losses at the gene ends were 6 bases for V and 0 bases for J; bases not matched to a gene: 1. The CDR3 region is CASRDRMNTEAFS. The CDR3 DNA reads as TGTGCCAGCAGGGACAGGATGAACACTGAAGCTTTCTCT.

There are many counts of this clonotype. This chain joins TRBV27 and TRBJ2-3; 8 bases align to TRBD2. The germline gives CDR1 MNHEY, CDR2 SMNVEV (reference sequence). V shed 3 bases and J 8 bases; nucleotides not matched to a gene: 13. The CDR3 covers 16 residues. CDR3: CASSLWREADAGTQYF. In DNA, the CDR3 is TGTGCCAGCAGTTTGTGGCGGGAGGCCGATGCCGGTACGCAGTATTTT.

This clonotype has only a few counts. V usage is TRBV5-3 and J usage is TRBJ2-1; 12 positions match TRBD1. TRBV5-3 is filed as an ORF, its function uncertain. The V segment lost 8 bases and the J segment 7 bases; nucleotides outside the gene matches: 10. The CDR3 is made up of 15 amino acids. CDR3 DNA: TGTGCCAGCAGCCCGGGACAGGGGGCGCTTAATGAGCAGTTCTTC. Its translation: CASSPGQGALNEQFF.

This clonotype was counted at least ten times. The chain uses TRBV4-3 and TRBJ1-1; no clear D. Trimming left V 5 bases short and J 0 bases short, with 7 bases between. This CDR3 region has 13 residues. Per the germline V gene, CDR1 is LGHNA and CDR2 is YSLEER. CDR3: CASSVGLNTEAFF. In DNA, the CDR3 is TGCGCCAGCAGCGTAGGGTTGAACACTGAAGCTTTCTTT.

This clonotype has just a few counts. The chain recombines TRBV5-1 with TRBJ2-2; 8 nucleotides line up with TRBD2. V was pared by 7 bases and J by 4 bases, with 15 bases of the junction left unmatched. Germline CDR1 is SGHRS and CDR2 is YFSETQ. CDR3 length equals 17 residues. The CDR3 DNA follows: TGCGCCAGCGGACCAGCCGGGACTAGTGACGGCACCGGGGAGCTGTTTTTT. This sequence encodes CASGPAGTSDGTGELFF.

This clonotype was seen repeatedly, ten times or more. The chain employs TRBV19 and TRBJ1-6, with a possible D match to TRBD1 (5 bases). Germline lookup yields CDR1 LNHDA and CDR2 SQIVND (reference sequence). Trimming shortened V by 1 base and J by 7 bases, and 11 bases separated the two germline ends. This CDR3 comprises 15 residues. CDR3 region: CASSIVGGGNSPLHF. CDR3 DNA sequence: TGTGCCAGTAGTATAGTAGGCGGGGGAAATTCACCCCTCCACTTT.

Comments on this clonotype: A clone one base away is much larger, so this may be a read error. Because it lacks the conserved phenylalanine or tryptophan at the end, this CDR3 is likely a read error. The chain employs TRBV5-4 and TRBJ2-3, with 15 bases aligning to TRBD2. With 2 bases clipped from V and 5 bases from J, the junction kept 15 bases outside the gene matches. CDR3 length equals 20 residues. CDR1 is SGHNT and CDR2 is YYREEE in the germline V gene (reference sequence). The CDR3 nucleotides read TGTGCCAGCAGCTTTTTTATGAAAGAACCGGGACTAGCGGGAGGAGATACGCAGTATTTA. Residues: CASSFFMKEPGLAGGDTQYL.

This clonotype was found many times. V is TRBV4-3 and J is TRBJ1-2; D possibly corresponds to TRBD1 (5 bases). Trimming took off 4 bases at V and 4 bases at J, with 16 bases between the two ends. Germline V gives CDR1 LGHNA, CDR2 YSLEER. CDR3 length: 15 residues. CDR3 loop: CASSLGLGDSYGYTF. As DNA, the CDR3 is TGCGCCAGCAGCCTAGGACTGGGGGATTCCTATGGCTACACCTTC.

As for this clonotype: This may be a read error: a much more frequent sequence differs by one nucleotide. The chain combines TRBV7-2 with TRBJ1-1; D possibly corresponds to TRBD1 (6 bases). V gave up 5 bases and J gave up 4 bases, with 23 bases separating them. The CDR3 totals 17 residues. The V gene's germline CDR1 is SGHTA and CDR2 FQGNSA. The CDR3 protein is CASSLLAGSEGGTEAFF. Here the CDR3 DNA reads TGTGCCAGCAGCCTCCTTGCAGGGAGCGAAGGGGGCACTGAAGCTTTCTTT.

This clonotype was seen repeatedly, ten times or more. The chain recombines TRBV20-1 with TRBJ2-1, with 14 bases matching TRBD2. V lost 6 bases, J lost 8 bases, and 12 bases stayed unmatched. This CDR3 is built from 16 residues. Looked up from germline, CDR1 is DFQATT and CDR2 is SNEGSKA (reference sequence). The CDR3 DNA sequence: TGCAGTGCCACGGGACTAGCGGGAGTGGGCGTATATGAGCAGTTCTTC. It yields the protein CSATGLAGVGVYEQFF.

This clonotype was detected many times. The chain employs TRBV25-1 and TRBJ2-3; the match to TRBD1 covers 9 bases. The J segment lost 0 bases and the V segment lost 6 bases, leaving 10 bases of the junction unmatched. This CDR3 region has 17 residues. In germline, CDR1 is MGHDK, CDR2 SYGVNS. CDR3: CASSPPGTGPSTDTQYF. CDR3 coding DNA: TGTGCCAGCAGCCCCCCCGGGACAGGGCCAAGCACAGATACGCAGTATTTT.

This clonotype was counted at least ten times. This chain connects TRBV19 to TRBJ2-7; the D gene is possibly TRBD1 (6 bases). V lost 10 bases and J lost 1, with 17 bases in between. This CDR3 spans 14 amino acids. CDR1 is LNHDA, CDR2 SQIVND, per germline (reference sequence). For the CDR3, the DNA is TGTGCCAACCCCCCACACGGACAGTCCTACGAGCAGTACTTC. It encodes CANPPHGQSYEQYF.

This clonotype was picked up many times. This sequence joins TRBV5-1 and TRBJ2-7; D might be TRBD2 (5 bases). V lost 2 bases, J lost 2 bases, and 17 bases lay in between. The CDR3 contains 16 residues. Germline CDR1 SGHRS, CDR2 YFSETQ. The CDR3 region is CASSFHFRDKTYEQYF. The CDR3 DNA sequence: TGCGCCAGCAGCTTCCATTTTCGGGATAAGACCTACGAGCAGTACTTC.

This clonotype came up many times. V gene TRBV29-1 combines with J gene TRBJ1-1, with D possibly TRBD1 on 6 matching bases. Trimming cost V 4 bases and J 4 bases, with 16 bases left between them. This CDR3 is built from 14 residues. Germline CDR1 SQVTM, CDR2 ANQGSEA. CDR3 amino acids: CSVGFSTGFTEAFF. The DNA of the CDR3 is TGCAGCGTTGGTTTCTCTACAGGGTTCACTGAAGCTTTCTTT.

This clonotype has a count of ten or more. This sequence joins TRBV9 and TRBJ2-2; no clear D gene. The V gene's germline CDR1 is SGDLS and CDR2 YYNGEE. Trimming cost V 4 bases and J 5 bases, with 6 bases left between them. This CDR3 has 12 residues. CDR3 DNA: TGTGCCAGCAGCTCCAATACCGGGGAGCTGTTTTTT. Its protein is CASSSNTGELFF.

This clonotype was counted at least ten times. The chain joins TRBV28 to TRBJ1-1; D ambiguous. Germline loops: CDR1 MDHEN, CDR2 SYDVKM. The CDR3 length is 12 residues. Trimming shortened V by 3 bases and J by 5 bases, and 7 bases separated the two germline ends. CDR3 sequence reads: CASSFGRTEAFF. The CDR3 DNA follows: TGTGCCAGCAGTTTTGGACGGACTGAAGCTTTCTTT.

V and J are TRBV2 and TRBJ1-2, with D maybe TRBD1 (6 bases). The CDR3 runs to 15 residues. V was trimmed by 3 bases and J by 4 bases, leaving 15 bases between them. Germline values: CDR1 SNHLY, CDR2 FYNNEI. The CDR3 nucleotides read TGTGCCAGCAGTGACCGCACAGACAGGACCTATGGCTACACCTTC. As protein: CASSDRTDRTYGYTF. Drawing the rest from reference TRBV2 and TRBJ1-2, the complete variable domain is EPEVTQTPSHQVTQMGQEVILRCVPISNHLYFYWYRQILGQKVEFLVSFYNNEISEKSEIFDDQFSVERPDGSNFTLKIRSTKLEDSAMYFCASSDRTDRTYGYTFGSGTRLTVV.

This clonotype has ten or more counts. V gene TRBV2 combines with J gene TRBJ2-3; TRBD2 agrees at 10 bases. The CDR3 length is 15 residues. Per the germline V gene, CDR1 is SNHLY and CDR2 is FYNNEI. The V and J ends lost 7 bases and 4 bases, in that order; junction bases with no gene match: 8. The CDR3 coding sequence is TGTGCCAGCATCCCGCTAGCGGGAGTCTCAGATACGCAGTATTTT. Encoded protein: CASIPLAGVSDTQYF.

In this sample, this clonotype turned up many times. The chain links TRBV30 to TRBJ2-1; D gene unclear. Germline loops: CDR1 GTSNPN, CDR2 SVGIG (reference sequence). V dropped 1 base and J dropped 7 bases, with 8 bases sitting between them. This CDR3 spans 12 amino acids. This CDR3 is CAWSGPRNEQFF. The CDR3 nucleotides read TGTGCCTGGAGTGGCCCTAGGAATGAGCAGTTCTTC.

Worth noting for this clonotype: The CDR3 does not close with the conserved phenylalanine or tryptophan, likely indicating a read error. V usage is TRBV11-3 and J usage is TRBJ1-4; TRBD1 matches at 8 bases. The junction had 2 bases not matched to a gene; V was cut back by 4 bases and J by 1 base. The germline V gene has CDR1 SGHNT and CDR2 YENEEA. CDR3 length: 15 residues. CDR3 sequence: CASSSDRGTNEKLFL. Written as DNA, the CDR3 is TGTGCCAGCAGCTCCGACAGGGGAACTAATGAAAAACTGTTTCTT.

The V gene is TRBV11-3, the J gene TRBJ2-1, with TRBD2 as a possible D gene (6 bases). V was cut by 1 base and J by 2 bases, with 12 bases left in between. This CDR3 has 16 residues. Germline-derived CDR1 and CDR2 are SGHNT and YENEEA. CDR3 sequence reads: CASSLGGSGTYNEQFF. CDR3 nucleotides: TGTGCCAGCAGCTTAGGGGGTAGCGGAACCTACAATGAGCAGTTCTTC.

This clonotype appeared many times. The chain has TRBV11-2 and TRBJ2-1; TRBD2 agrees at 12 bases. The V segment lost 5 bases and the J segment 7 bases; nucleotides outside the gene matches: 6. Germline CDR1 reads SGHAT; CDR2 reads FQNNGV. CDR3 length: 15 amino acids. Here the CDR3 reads CASSRLAGGLNEQFF. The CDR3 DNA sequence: TGTGCCAGCAGCCGGCTAGCGGGAGGGCTAAATGAGCAGTTCTTC.

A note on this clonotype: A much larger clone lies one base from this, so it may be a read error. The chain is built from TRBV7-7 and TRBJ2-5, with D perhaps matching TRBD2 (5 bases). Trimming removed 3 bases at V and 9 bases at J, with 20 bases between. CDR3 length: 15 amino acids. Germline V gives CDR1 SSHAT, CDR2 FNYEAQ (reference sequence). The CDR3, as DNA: TGTGCCAGCAGCTTGGGAGATGGGCTTGTTGAGTCCCAGTACTTC. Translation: CASSLGDGLVESQYF.

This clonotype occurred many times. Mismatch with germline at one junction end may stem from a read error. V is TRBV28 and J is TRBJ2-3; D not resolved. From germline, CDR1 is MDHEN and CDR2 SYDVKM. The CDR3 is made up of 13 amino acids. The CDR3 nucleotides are TGTGTCAGCTCGATTCAAGGCACAGATACGCAGTATTTT. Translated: CVSSIQGTDTQYF.